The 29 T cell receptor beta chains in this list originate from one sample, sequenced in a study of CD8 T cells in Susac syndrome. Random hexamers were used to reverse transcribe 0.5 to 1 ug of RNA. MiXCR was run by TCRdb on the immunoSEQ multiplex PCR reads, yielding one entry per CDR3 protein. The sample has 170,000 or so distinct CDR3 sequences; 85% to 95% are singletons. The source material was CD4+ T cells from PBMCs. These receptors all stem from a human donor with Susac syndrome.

DNA for the CDR3: TGTGCCAGCAGCCCTAGGTTGGCCGGGGAGCTGTTTTTT. This encodes CASSPRLAGELFF. This chain connects TRBV9 to TRBJ2-2; no reliable D call. The ends were cut back, 4 bases at V and 6 bases at J, with 10 bases in the middle. There are 13 residues in the CDR3. Germline V gives CDR1 SGDLS, CDR2 YYNGEE.

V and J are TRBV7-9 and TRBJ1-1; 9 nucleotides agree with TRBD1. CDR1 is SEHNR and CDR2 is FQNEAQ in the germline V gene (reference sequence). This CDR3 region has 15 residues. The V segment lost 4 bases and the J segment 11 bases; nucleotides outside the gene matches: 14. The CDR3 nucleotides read TGTGCCAGCAGCTATTACCGGGACAGGGACGGTTTGGCTTTCTTT. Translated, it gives CASSYYRDRDGLAFF.

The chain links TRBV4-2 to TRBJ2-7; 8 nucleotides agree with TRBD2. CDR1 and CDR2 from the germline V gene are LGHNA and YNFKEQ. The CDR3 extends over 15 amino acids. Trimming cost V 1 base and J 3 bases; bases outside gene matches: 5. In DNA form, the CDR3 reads TGTGCCAGCAGCCAAGGCTCGGGACTAGACTACGAGCAGTACTTC. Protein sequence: CASSQGSGLDYEQYF.

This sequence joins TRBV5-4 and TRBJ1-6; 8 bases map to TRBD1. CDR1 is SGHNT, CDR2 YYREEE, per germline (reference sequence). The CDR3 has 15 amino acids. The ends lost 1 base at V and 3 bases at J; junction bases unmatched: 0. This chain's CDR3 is CASSLTGGYNSPLHF. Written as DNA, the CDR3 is TGTGCCAGCAGCTTGACAGGGGGCTATAATTCACCCCTCCACTTT.

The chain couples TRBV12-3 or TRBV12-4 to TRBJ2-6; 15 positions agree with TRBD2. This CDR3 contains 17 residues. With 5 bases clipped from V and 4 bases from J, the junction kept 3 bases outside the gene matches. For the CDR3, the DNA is TGTGCCAGCAGTAGGACTAGCGGGGGGGCGGGGGCCAACGTCCTGACTTTC. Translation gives CASSRTSGGAGANVLTF.

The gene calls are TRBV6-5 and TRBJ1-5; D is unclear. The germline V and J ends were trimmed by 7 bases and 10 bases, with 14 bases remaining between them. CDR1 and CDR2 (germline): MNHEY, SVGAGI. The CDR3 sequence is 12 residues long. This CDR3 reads CASTTGSGPQHF. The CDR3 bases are TGTGCCAGCACGACGGGGTCGGGCCCCCAGCATTTT.

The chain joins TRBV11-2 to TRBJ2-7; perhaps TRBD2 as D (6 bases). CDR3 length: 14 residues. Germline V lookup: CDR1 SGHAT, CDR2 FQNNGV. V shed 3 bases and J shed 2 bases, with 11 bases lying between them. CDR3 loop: CASSFLEGPYEQYF. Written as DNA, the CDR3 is TGTGCCAGCAGCTTTTTGGAGGGCCCCTACGAGCAGTACTTC.

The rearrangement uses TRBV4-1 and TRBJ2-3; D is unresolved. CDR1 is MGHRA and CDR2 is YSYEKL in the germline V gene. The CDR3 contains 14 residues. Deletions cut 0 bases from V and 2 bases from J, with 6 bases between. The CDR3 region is CASSQDVPTDTQYF. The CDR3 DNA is TGCGCCAGCAGCCAAGATGTACCCACAGATACGCAGTATTTT.

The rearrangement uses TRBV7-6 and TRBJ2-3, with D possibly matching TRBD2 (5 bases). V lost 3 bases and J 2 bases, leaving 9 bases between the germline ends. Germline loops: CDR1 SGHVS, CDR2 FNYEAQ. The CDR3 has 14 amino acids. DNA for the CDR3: TGTGCCAGCAGCTTCGGCGGACTCACAGATACGCAGTATTTT. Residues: CASSFGGLTDTQYF.

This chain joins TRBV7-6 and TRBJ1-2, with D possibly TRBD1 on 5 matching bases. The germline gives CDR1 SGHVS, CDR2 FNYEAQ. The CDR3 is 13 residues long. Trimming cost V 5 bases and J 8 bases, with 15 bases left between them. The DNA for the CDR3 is TGTGCCAGCAGCGGCCGGACAAGCGAGGGCTACACCTTC. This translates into CASSGRTSEGYTF.

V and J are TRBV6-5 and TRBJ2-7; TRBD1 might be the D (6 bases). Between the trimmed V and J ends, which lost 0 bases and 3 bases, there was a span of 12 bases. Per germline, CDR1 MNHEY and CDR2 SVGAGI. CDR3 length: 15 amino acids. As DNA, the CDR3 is TGTGCCAGCAGTTACTCCGGGACAAATATCTACGAGCAGTACTTC. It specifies CASSYSGTNIYEQYF.

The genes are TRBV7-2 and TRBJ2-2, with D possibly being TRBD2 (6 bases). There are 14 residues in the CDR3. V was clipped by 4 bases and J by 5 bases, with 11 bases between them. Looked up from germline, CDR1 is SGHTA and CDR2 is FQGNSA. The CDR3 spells CASSYMEGTGELFF. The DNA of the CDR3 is TGTGCCAGCAGCTATATGGAGGGGACCGGGGAGCTGTTTTTT.

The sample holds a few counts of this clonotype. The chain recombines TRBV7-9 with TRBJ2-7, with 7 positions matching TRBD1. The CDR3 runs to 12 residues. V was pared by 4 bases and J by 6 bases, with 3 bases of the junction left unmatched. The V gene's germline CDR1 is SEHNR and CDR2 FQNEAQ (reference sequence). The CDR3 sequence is CASSSQGVEQYF. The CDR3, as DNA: TGTGCCAGCAGCTCCCAGGGGGTCGAGCAGTACTTC. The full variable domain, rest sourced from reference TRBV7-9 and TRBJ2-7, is DTGVSQNPRHKITKRGQNVTFRCDPISEHNRLYWYRQTLGQGPEFLTYFQNEAQLEKSRLLSDRFSAERPKGSFSTLEIQRTEQGDSAMYLCASSSQGVEQYFGPGTRLTVT.

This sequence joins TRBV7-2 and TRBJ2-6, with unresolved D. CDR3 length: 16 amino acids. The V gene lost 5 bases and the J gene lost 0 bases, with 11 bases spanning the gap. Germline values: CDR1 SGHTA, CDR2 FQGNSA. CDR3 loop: CASSLPRFSGANVLTF. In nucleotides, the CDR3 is TGTGCCAGCAGCCTCCCGCGCTTCTCTGGGGCCAACGTCCTGACTTTC.

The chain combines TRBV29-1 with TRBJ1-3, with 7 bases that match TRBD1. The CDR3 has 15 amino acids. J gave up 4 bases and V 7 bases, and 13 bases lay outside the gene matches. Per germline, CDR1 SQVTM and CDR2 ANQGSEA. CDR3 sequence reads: CSAGDRQGSGNTIYF. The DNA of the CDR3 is TGCAGCGCCGGGGACCGACAGGGTTCAGGAAACACCATATATTTT.

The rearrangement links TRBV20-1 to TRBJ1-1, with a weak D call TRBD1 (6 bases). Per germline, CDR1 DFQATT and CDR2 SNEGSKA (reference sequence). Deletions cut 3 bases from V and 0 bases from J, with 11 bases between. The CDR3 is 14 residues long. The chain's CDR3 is CSASRGAMNTEAFF. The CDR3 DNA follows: TGCAGTGCTAGCCGGGGGGCGATGAACACTGAAGCTTTCTTT.

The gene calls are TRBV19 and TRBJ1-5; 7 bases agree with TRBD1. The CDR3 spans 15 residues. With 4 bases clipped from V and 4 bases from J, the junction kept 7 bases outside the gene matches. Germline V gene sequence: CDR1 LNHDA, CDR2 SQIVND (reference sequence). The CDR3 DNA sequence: TGTGCCAGTAGTACCACAGGGGTAGGGAATCAGCCCCAGCATTTT. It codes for CASSTTGVGNQPQHF.

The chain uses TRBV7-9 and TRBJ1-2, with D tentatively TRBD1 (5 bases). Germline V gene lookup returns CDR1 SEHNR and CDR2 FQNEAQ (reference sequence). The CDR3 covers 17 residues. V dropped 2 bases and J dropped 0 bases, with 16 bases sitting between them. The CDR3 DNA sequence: TGTGCCAGCAGCTTACGGAGGGGTAAAGATTCTAACTATGGCTACACCTTC. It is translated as CASSLRRGKDSNYGYTF.

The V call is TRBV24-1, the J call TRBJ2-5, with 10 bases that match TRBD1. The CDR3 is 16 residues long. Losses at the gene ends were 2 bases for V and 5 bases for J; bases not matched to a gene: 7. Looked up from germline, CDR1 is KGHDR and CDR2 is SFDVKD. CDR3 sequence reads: CATSDSGTGVRETQYF. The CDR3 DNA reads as TGTGCCACCAGTGATTCCGGGACAGGGGTCCGGGAGACCCAGTACTTC.

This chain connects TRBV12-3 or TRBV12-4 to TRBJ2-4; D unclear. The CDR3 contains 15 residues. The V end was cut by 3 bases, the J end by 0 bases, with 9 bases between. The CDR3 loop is CASSLGGGAKNIQYF. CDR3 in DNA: TGTGCCAGCAGTTTGGGCGGCGGAGCCAAAAACATTCAGTACTTC.

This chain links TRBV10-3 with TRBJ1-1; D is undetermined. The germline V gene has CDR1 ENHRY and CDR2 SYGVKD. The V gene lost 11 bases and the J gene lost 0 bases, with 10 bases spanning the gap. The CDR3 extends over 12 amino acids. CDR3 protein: CAASGMNTEAFF. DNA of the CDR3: TGTGCCGCCTCGGGGATGAACACTGAAGCTTTCTTT.

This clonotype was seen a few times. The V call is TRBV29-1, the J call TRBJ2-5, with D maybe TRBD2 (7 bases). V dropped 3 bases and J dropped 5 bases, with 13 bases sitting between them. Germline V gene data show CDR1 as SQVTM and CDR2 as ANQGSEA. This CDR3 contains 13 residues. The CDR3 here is CSVEGGAGETQYF. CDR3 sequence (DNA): TGCAGCGTTGAGGGGGGGGCAGGGGAGACCCAGTACTTC.

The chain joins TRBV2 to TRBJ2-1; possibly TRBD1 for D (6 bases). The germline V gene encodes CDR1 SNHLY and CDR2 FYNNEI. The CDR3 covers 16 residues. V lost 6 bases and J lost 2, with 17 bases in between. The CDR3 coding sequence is TGTGCCAGCAGACCCGGGACACTTCCTACCTACAATGAGCAGTTCTTC. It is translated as CASRPGTLPTYNEQFF.

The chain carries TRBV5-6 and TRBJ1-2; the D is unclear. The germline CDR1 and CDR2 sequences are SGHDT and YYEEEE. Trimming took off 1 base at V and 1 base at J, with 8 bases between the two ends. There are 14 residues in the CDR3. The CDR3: CASSLWQVNYGYTF. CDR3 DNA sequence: TGTGCCAGCAGCTTGTGGCAGGTTAACTATGGCTACACCTTC.

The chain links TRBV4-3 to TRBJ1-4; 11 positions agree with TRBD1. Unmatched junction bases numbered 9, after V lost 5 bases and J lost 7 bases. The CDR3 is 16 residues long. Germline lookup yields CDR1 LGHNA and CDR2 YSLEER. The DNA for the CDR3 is TGCGCCAGCAGCTCCCTAAGGGGACAGGGGGTTGAAAAACTGTTTTTT. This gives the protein CASSSLRGQGVEKLFF.

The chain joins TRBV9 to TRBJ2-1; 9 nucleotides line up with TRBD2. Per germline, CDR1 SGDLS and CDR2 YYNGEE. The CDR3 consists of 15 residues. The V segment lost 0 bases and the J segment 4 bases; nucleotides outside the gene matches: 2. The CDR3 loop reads CASSVDAGGYNEQFF. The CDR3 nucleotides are TGTGCCAGCAGCGTAGACGCGGGGGGGTACAATGAGCAGTTCTTC. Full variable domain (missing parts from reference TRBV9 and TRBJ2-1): DSGVTQTPKHLITATGQRVTLRCSPRSGDLSVYWYQQSLDQGLQFLIQYYNGEERAKGNILERFSAQQFPDLHSELNLSSLELGDSALYFCASSVDAGGYNEQFFGPGTRLTVL.

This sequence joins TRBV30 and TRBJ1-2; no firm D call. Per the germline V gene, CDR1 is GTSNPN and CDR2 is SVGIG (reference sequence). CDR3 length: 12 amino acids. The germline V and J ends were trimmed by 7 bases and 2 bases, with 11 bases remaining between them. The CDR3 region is CAFSRENYGYTF. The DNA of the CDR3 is TGTGCCTTTTCGAGGGAAAACTATGGCTACACCTTC.

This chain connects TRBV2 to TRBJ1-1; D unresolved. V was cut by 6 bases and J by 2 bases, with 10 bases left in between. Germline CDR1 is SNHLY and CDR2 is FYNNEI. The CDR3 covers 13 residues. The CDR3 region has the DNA TGTGCCAGCAGAGCCCAGTATAACACTGAAGCTTTCTTT. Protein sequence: CASRAQYNTEAFF.

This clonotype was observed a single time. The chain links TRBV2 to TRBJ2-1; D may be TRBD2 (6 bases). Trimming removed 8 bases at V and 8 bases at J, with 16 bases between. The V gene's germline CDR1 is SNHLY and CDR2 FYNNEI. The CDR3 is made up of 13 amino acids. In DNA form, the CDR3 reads TGTGCCAGCCGCGAACTACTAGCCCATGAGCAGTTCTTC. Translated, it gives CASRELLAHEQFF.